A few counts support the clone carrying this TCR beta chain. CD8+ and CD4+ T cells from blood underwent TCR beta sequencing. Stable or active relapsing-remitting multiple sclerosis, untreated and meeting revised McDonald criteria, defined the controls. The data derive from a study of CD8 T cells in Susac syndrome. CDR1 and CDR2 from the germline V gene are MNHEY and SVGEGT. Trimming shortened V by 7 bases and J by 3 bases, and 15 bases separated the two germline ends. The CDR3 is 14 amino acids. RNA amounts of about 0.5 to 1 ug underwent reverse transcription with random hexamers. By means of immunoSEQ multiplex PCR, TCR beta CDR3 spanning 54 Vbeta and 13 Jbeta underwent amplification. TCRdb passed the immunoSEQ multiplex PCR reads through MiXCR, listing each CDR3 protein once. The sample has around 130,000 distinct CDR3 sequences; roughly 80% are singletons.

The material sequenced was CD8+ T cells from PBMCs. The receptor was derived from a human donor with multiple sclerosis. The gene calls are TRBV6-2 or TRBV6-3 and TRBJ2-5; perhaps TRBD2 as D (5 bases). CDR3 region: CASTQRLAEETQYF. Here the CDR3 DNA reads TGTGCCAGCACCCAGCGGTTGGCAGAAGAGACCCAGTACTTC.